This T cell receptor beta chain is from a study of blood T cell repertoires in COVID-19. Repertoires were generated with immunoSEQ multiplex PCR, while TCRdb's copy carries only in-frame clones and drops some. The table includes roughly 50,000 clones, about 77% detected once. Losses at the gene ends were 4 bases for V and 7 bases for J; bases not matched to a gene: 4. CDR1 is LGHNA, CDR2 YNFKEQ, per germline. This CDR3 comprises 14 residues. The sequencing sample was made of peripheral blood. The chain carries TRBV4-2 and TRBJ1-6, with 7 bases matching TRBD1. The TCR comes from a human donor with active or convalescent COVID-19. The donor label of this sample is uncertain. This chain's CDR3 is CASSPGTANSPLHF. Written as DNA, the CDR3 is TGTGCCAGCAGCCCCGGGACAGCCAATTCACCCCTCCACTTT.